This T cell receptor beta chain stems from a study of blood T cell repertoires in COVID-19. Study overall: Samples of COVID-19 (acute and convalescent) were obtained from the United States, Italy and Spain.

J lost 4 bases, V lost 6 bases, and 9 bases had no gene match. The length of the CDR3 is 15 residues. CDR1 and CDR2 (germline): MNHEY, SVGAGI. Of note for this clone: This same CDR3 is encoded by further DNA sequences in the sample.

Adults between about 18 and 89 years of age took part from under 25 US areas. Donors were grouped by their self-reported clinical history. Either two negative PCRs, clearance, or symptom resolution qualified Cohort 3 donors as recovered. This table comes from immunoSEQ multiplex PCR, and its TCRdb copy is limited to in-frame clones, with some not included. In the table there are a few hundred thousand clones, roughly 91% of which are singletons. The sequence was obtained from a woman aged 25-40 years who had recovered from COVID-19. This chain uses TRBV6-5 with TRBJ1-5, with 7 bases lining up with TRBD1. The sequencing input was PBMCs or T cells enriched from blood (not recorded which). CDR3 DNA sequence: TGTGCCAGCAGCCGATACAGGGGTGGTAATCAGCCCCAGCATTTT. Translated: CASSRYRGGNQPQHF.